The 2 T cell receptor beta chains given below trace back to one sample, sequenced in a study of blood T cell repertoires in COVID-19. Data came from immunoSEQ multiplex PCR; TCRdb stores just in-frame clones and leaves some out. The sample shows roughly 91,000 clones, roughly 84% of them seen only once. Input material: peripheral blood. The receptors derive from a man between 65 and 85 years old with active or convalescent COVID-19.

This clone was seen just once. The chain recombines TRBV27 with TRBJ2-2; 11 bases align to TRBD1. Germline CDR1 reads MNHEY; CDR2 reads SMNVEV (reference sequence). This CDR3 is built from 15 residues. Unmatched junction bases numbered 3, after V lost 6 bases and J lost 3 bases. CDR3 nucleotide sequence: TGTGCCAGCAGGCAGGGACAGGGGGACACCGGGGAGCTGTTTTTT. Residues: CASRQGQGDTGELFF.

This clone appeared a few times. V is TRBV7-8 and J is TRBJ1-2; D is possibly TRBD1 (5 bases). Trimming stripped 5 bases from V and 1 base from J, with 8 bases between. CDR3 length: 13 residues. Germline assignment: CDR1 SGHVS and CDR2 FQNEAQ. CDR3 sequence (DNA): TGTGCCAGCAGCCCTGACAGTAACTATGGCTACACCTTC. Protein product: CASSPDSNYGYTF.